This entry lists 17 T cell receptor beta chains sequenced from one sample in a study of spatial heterogeneity in lung cancer. TCRdb analysed the 5' RACE reads with MiXCR anew, one entry per CDR3 protein. The data hold 75,000 to 85,000 distinct CDR3 sequences, with approximately 21% observed a single time. Time point defined: sample taken at primary tumor resection. No cells were sorted before sequencing. The whole RNA sequenced was extracted from tumor, nontumor lung or frozen PBMC. Sequenced here: PBMCs, sampled at surgery. The receptor source for this set is a male donor with early-stage non-small cell lung cancer.

CDR3 region: CASSLRGRSAEQYF. For the CDR3, the DNA is TGTGCCAGCAGTCTCAGGGGGCGATCTGCCGAGCAGTACTTC. This chain uses TRBV28 with TRBJ2-7, with 8 bases lining up with TRBD1. Germline CDR1 MDHEN, CDR2 SYDVKM. The CDR3 loop spans 14 amino acids. V lost 5 bases, J lost 6 bases, and 9 bases stayed unmatched.

In the case of this clonotype: Sequence at one end of the junction differs from germline and may be a read error. V gene TRBV28 combines with J gene TRBJ2-7, with D unresolved. Germline V lookup: CDR1 MDHEN, CDR2 SYDVKM. The CDR3 covers 14 residues. In DNA, the CDR3 is TGTGCCAGCACCGGTCTTTCAACCTCCTGCGAGCAGTACTTC. Protein product: CASTGLSTSCEQYF.

The chain links TRBV12-3 or TRBV12-4 to TRBJ2-5; D gene ambiguous. The V gene lost 6 bases and the J gene lost 5 bases, with 10 bases spanning the gap. This CDR3 is 12 amino acids long. DNA of the CDR3: TGTGCCAGCAGCCCCATGGGGGAGACCCAGTACTTC. Its protein is CASSPMGETQYF.

This clonotype was recorded a few times. The chain carries TRBV6-2 or TRBV6-3 and TRBJ2-3; no definite D call. Between the trimmed V and J ends, which lost 6 bases and 5 bases, there was a span of 15 bases. The CDR3 is 14 residues long. Germline V lookup: CDR1 MNHEY, CDR2 SVGEGT. CDR3 loop: CASRRSMGLDTQYF. CDR3 in DNA: TGTGCCAGCAGACGGTCCATGGGCCTAGATACGCAGTATTTT.

This clonotype was observed a handful of times. CDR3 amino acids: CSAKGVTEAFF. Written as DNA, the CDR3 is TGCAGTGCTAAGGGGGTCACTGAAGCTTTCTTT. The V gene is TRBV20-1, the J gene TRBJ1-1; D perhaps matches TRBD1 (6 bases). The CDR3 spans 11 residues. V lost 4 bases and J lost 4, with 7 bases in between. The germline gives CDR1 DFQATT, CDR2 SNEGSKA (reference sequence).

This clonotype was recorded a few times. This chain joins TRBV27 and TRBJ2-3; 12 bases line up with TRBD2. The junction had 8 bases not matched to a gene; V was cut back by 11 bases and J by 5 bases. This CDR3 comprises 14 residues. Germline V gene data show CDR1 as MNHEY and CDR2 as SMNVEV (reference sequence). CDR3 sequence: CAASRLAGEDTQYF. The CDR3 DNA reads as TGTGCCGCGAGCCGACTAGCGGGAGAAGATACGCAGTATTTT.

This clonotype was seen at least ten times. The chain carries TRBV19 and TRBJ1-4, with D perhaps matching TRBD1 (5 bases). V lost 7 bases and J 0 bases, leaving 15 bases between the germline ends. This CDR3 comprises 16 residues. Germline values: CDR1 LNHDA, CDR2 SQIVND (reference sequence). In DNA form, the CDR3 reads TGTGCCAGTACTATGAAAAGGACAACAACTAATGAAAAACTGTTTTTT. Translation gives CASTMKRTTTNEKLFF.

This clonotype was counted many times. The chain uses TRBV5-5 and TRBJ2-2; D is uncertain. The CDR3 is 16 residues long. Germline loops: CDR1 SGHKS, CDR2 YYEKEE (reference sequence). V lost 1 base, J lost 3 bases, and 13 bases lay in between. For the CDR3, the DNA is TGTGCCAGCAGCTTGAGGATAGGATCGGACACCGGGGAGCTGTTTTTT. Amino acids: CASSLRIGSDTGELFF.

This clonotype was counted a few times. V usage is TRBV9 and J usage is TRBJ2-3; D unclear. Trimming took 0 bases from V and 3 from J, leaving 5 bases between them. Germline V lookup: CDR1 SGDLS, CDR2 YYNGEE. The CDR3 totals 13 residues. The CDR3 is CASSVVPTDTQYF. The CDR3 nucleotides read TGTGCCAGCAGCGTAGTTCCTACAGATACGCAGTATTTT.

This clonotype was seen a few times. The rearrangement links TRBV28 to TRBJ2-5, with D tentatively TRBD1 (5 bases). Trimming pared 5 bases from V and 5 bases from J, leaving 24 bases between. There are 17 residues in the CDR3. CDR1 is MDHEN and CDR2 is SYDVKM in the germline V gene. CDR3 nucleotide sequence: TGTGCCAGCAGTGGACCTACGGGCGGACAAGGGATGGAGACCCAGTACTTC. This gives the protein CASSGPTGGQGMETQYF.

This clonotype was seen ten or more times. The V call is TRBV5-1, the J call TRBJ2-1, with 12 nucleotides matching TRBD2. This CDR3 is 16 amino acids long. V shed 4 bases and J 7 bases; nucleotides not matched to a gene: 9. Germline V lookup: CDR1 SGHRS, CDR2 YFSETQ. In DNA, the CDR3 is TGCGCCAGCAGCCTCCGACTAGCGGGAGTAAGGAATGAGCAGTTCTTC. This sequence encodes CASSLRLAGVRNEQFF.

Points on this clonotype: At one end, the junction sequence differs from germline, possibly due to a read error. This chain connects TRBV7-9 to TRBJ1-6; no firm D call. Germline V gene lookup returns CDR1 SEHNR and CDR2 FQNEAQ (reference sequence). This CDR3 has 12 amino acids. The CDR3, as DNA: TGTGCCAGCAGCCTTCCCCCCCGCTTCGCCAACTTT. Its protein product is CASSLPPRFANF.

The chain is built from TRBV11-3 and TRBJ2-7; D not certain. Trimming took off 3 bases at V and 1 base at J, with 10 bases between the two ends. This CDR3 has 14 amino acids. The germline V gene encodes CDR1 SGHNT and CDR2 YENEEA. CDR3 protein: CASSFSRGSYEQYF. The DNA of the CDR3 is TGTGCCAGCAGCTTTTCGCGAGGATCCTACGAGCAGTACTTC.

In its sample, this clonotype was seen a few times. J is TRBJ2-1 and V is TRBV30; no reliable D call. CDR3 length: 13 amino acids. Trimming shortened V by 5 bases and J by 1 base, and 9 bases separated the two germline ends. The germline CDR1 and CDR2 sequences are GTSNPN and SVGIG (reference sequence). CDR3 nucleotide sequence: TGTGCCTGGGGCGTGGGATCCTACAATGAGCAGTTCTTC. This codes for CAWGVGSYNEQFF.

This chain links TRBV11-2 with TRBJ2-6, with 9 bases fitting TRBD2. Unmatched junction bases numbered 7, after V lost 7 bases and J lost 0 bases. Per germline, CDR1 SGHAT and CDR2 FQNNGV. There are 17 residues in the CDR3. The CDR3 nucleotides read TGTGCCAGCACCCACGGACTAGCGTACTCTGGGGCCAACGTCCTGACTTTC. Protein product: CASTHGLAYSGANVLTF.

This chain connects TRBV3-1 to TRBJ2-6; D is ambiguous. The CDR3 runs 16 residues. Germline V gene sequence: CDR1 LGHDT, CDR2 YNNKEL (reference sequence). The germline V and J ends were trimmed by 1 base and 4 bases, with 11 bases remaining between them. The CDR3 DNA is TGTGCCAGCAGCCAAGTCTTTGGGCGCGGGGCCAACGTCCTGACTTTC. This gives the protein CASSQVFGRGANVLTF.

This clonotype was recorded at least ten times. The rearrangement links TRBV5-1 to TRBJ1-2; the D is unclear. The CDR3 runs to 14 residues. Trimming cost V 0 bases and J 7 bases, with 13 bases left between them. CDR1 is SGHRS, CDR2 YFSETQ, per germline. CDR3 DNA sequence: TGCGCCAGCAGCTTGGACGTGGGTTATTTTGGCTACACCTTC. Translating it yields CASSLDVGYFGYTF. Supplemented by reference TRBV5-1 and TRBJ1-2, the full variable domain reads KAGVTQTPRYLIKTRGQQVTLSCSPISGHRSVSWYQQTPGQGLQFLFEYFSETQRNKGNFPGRFSGRQFSNSRSEMNVSTLELGDSALYLCASSLDVGYFGYTFGSGTRLTVV.